The following is a TCR beta chain sequence with its context. Its antigen is still unknown. Generated by immunoSEQ multiplex PCR, the TCRdb table keeps only in-frame clones and is missing some. Of around 160,000 clones listed, approximately 90% were seen once; the top ten hold under 3%. This specimen comes from a study of cytomegalovirus exposure and HLA in healthy donors. Study outcomes and limitations: As confirmed in vitro, a few CMV-associated chains were specific for CMV antigens.

Separate from the approximately 670-subject first cohort, the 120-subject validation cohort was the one that the donors belonged to. In germline, CDR1 is SGHRS, CDR2 YFSETQ. The CDR3 has 13 residues. Trimming took 1 base from V and 4 from J, leaving 6 bases between them. Sequencing input: PBMCs. The TCR was taken from a man aged 18-30 years in good health and CMV-seronegative. This chain joins TRBV5-1 and TRBJ1-5; no definite D call. The CDR3 protein is CASSLSGNQPQHF. CDR3 in DNA: TGCGCCAGCAGCTTGAGCGGGAATCAGCCCCAGCATTTT.